Listed here is a single T cell receptor beta chain. This specimen comes from a study of T-cell memory formation after mild COVID-19. TCRdb re-called the 5' RACE reads through MiXCR, storing one row per CDR3 protein. This sample has more than 7,000 distinct CDR3 sequences; under 40% occur once, and the top ten carry roughly 55%. The V and J ends lost 5 bases and 1 base respectively, with 18 bases between them. The germline CDR1 and CDR2 sequences are MGHRA and YSYEKL. This CDR3 is 16 amino acids long. The material sequenced was PBMCs or a T cell subset sorted from them (not recorded which). The origin of this receptor is an adult woman who had mild COVID-19 (a few samples of this study predate the infection). Cell type and time point are not known. The chain joins TRBV4-1 to TRBJ2-7; TRBD2 is a possible D gene (6 bases). CDR3 region: CASSLGRGAPSYEQYF. For the CDR3, the DNA is TGCGCCAGCAGCTTAGGTCGCGGGGCTCCATCCTACGAGCAGTACTTC.